These T cell receptor beta chains were read from a single sample in a study of siplizumab effects on memory and regulatory T cells. The protocol was immunoSEQ multiplex PCR, while the TCRdb copy is restricted to in-frame clones and leaves out a portion. This table has over 85,000 clones, 80% to 95% appearing once. The sample consisted of CD4+ T cells sorted from blood. These receptors all stem from a human donor in good health. The CDR3 runs from the conserved cysteine through the conserved F or W. A D gene is named only where the DNA matches it firmly. Size values are once, few and many counts, or a class for expanded clones, and some rows have none.

>NA|TRBV6-6|TRBD1|TRBJ2-3
CASSFTGATDTQYF
TGTGCCAGCAGTTTCACAGGGGCCACAGATACGCAGTATTTT
>NA|TRBV9|TRBD2|TRBJ2-7
CASSLAGLAGDEQYF
TGTGCCAGCTCCCTTGCAGGGCTAGCGGGAGACGAGCAGTACTTC
>NA|TRBV15|TRBD2|TRBJ2-1
CATSSHSGREQFF
TGTGCCACCAGCAGCCATAGCGGGAGAGAGCAGTTCTTC
>NA|TRBV7-9|NA|TRBJ1-1
CASSLKNTEAFF
TGTGCCAGCAGCTTGAAGAACACTGAAGCTTTCTTT
>NA|TRBV15|TRBD2|TRBJ2-1
CATSRQLASGNGEQFF
TGTGCCACCAGCAGACAATTGGCTAGCGGGAACGGTGAGCAGTTCTTC
>few|TRBV2|NA|TRBJ2-7
CASSSTRDEQYF
TGTGCCAGCAGTTCCACTAGGGACGAGCAGTACTTC
>NA|TRBV29-1|NA|TRBJ1-1
CSVVVRGNTEAFF
TGCAGCGTTGTTGTCCGAGGAAACACTGAAGCTTTCTTT
>NA|TRBV14|NA|TRBJ2-2
CASSPTRDIDTGELFF
TGTGCCAGCAGTCCAACCCGGGACATAGATACCGGGGAGCTGTTTTTT
>NA|TRBV6-1|NA|TRBJ1-1
CASRSWANEAFF
TGTGCCAGCAGAAGTTGGGCCAATGAAGCTTTCTTT
>NA|TRBV5-6|NA|TRBJ1-1
CASSLEGFVLNTEAFF
TGTGCCAGCAGCTTGGAGGGATTCGTACTTAACACTGAAGCTTTCTTT
>NA|TRBV27|TRBD1|TRBJ1-5
CASSSRTGSTVLQHF
TGTGCCAGCAGCAGTCGGACAGGGTCAACCGTACTCCAGCATTTT
>NA|TRBV10-2|NA|TRBJ2-3
CASSARGDSTDTQYF
TGCGCCAGCAGCGCGAGGGGTGACAGCACAGATACGCAGTATTTT
>NA|TRBV29-1|NA|TRBJ2-5
CSVVPGGETQYF
TGCAGCGTTGTTCCAGGGGGGGAGACCCAGTACTTC
>NA|TRBV5-1|TRBD2|TRBJ2-2
CASRTASGPNTGELFF
TGCGCCAGCAGAACGGCTAGCGGACCGAACACCGGGGAGCTGTTTTTT
>NA|TRBV2|NA|TRBJ1-5
CASSEDLMLPQHF
TGTGCCAGCAGTGAGGACCTAATGCTGCCCCAGCATTTT
>NA|TRBV19|NA|TRBJ2-3
CASSISGQSGTQYF
TGTGCCAGTAGTATATCCGGGCAGTCGGGTACGCAGTATTTT
>NA|TRBV5-1|NA|TRBJ1-5
CASSLASQGPQHF
TGCGCCAGCAGCTTGGCCAGCCAGGGGCCCCAGCATTTT
>NA|TRBV5-1|NA|TRBJ2-3
CASSFRGVRAGATDTQYF
TGCGCCAGCAGCTTCCGGGGTGTCCGGGCTGGTGCGACGGATACGCAGTATTTT
>NA|TRBV19|NA|TRBJ2-1
CASSFSGTARLGTQQFF
TGTGCCAGTAGTTTCAGCGGAACCGCACGGCTGGGGACCCAGCAGTTCTTC
>NA|TRBV11-2|NA|TRBJ2-2
CASSLDRSNTGELFF
TGTGCCAGCAGCTTAGATCGATCGAACACCGGGGAGCTGTTTTTT
>once|TRBV27|TRBD1|TRBJ2-7
CASSWRASGQGGEKYEQYF
TGTGCCAGCAGTTGGCGGGCGTCGGGACAGGGGGGGGAGAAATACGAGCAGTACTTC
>once|TRBV7-2|NA|TRBJ2-7
CASSLARGSSAQTYEQYF
TGTGCCAGCAGCTTAGCGCGGGGAAGTAGCGCTCAAACCTACGAGCAGTACTTC
>NA|TRBV9|TRBD2|TRBJ2-1
CASSDRAGVDEQFF
TGTGCCAGCAGCGACAGAGCGGGAGTGGATGAGCAGTTCTTC
>NA|TRBV12-5|NA|TRBJ2-3
CASGSSDTQYF
TGTGCTAGTGGTTCGTCGGATACGCAGTATTTT
>NA|TRBV5-1|NA|TRBJ2-3
CASSLAGASDTQYF
TGCGCCAGCAGCTTGGCAGGGGCCTCAGATACGCAGTATTTT
>NA|TRBV6-1|NA|TRBJ1-1
CASSDTIMNTEAFF
TGTGCCAGCAGTGATACCATTATGAACACTGAAGCTTTCTTT
>NA|TRBV15|NA|TRBJ1-5
CATSRERVDQPQHF
TGTGCCACCAGCAGAGAAAGAGTAGATCAGCCCCAGCATTTT
>NA|TRBV11-2|NA|TRBJ1-6
CASSLVGREYSPLHF
TGTGCCAGCAGCTTAGTCGGCAGGGAGTATTCACCCCTCCACTTT
>once|TRBV10-2|NA|TRBJ2-2
CASNTRNQNTGELFF
TGCGCCAGCAATACAAGAAACCAGAACACCGGGGAGCTGTTTTTT
>few|TRBV6-1|TRBD1|TRBJ2-5
CASSERQDRGKQETQYF
TGTGCCAGCAGTGAACGCCAGGACAGGGGTAAACAAGAGACCCAGTACTTC
>once|TRBV5-4|TRBD2|TRBJ2-1
CASSLFGRDLGDEQFF
TGTGCCAGCAGCTTATTCGGGAGGGACTTAGGAGATGAGCAGTTCTTC